This T cell receptor (beta chain) was captured in a study of T cell responses to AZD1222 COVID-19 vaccine. There are 15 residues in the CDR3. Germline CDR1 reads MDHEN; CDR2 reads SYDVKM. V dropped 7 bases and J dropped 2; count of bases not matched to a gene: 10. Findings and caveats of the study: Dominant at 160-218 and 743-854, vaccine-associated CD4 TCRs also spanned spike. Spike-specific TCR depth and breadth grew after two AZD1222 doses.

Using immunoSEQ multiplex PCR, the repertoire was profiled, and TCRdb retains in-frame clones only, with some absent. The data contain over 85,000 clones, 75% to 90% of them singletons. Notes on this clone: Its target is unknown.

This sequence was found in an adult in good health. This chain links TRBV28 with TRBJ2-7; 8 nucleotides agree with TRBD2. The specimen was peripheral blood, collected on day 0 of AZD1222 vaccination. CDR3 loop: CASTRPSGGTYEQYF. The DNA for the CDR3 is TGTGCCAGCACCCGTCCGAGCGGGGGTACCTACGAGCAGTACTTC. Full variable domain (rest looked up from reference TRBV28 and TRBJ2-7): DVKVTQSSRYLVKRTGEKVFLECVQDMDHENMFWYRQDPGLGLRLIYFSYDVKMKEKGDIPEGYSVSREKKERFSLILESASTNQTSMYLCASTRPSGGTYEQYFGPGTRLTVT.